These 8 T cell receptor beta chains were sequenced from one sample in a study of blood T cell dynamics during melanoma immunotherapy. Regarding time point: week 3, after first cycle of checkpoint inhibitor. Assay used: immunoSEQ multiplex PCR; TCRdb lists only in-frame clones, some missing. The table has 8,000 to 10,000 clones, 65% to 90% seen once. The source material was blood, sampled from a patient treated with checkpoint blockade. The receptors come from a human donor with melanoma.

This chain uses TRBV30 with TRBJ1-6; D unclear. V was clipped by 3 bases and J by 5 bases, with 8 bases between them. The CDR3 totals 13 residues. Germline CDR1 GTSNPN, CDR2 SVGIG (reference sequence). Here the CDR3 reads CAWRTEDNSPLHF. The CDR3 nucleotides read TGTGCCTGGAGGACGGAGGATAATTCACCCCTCCACTTT.

The chain employs TRBV7-2 and TRBJ2-3, with 15 bases fitting TRBD2. The CDR3 is made up of 19 amino acids. Germline trimming cut 3 bases from V and 5 bases from J; bases unmatched to any gene: 12. The V gene's germline CDR1 is SGHTA and CDR2 FQGNSA. CDR3 region: CASSFSWTSGGVRGDTQYF. The CDR3 DNA follows: TGTGCCAGCAGCTTTTCATGGACTAGCGGGGGGGTGCGTGGAGATACGCAGTATTTT.

The rearrangement uses TRBV6-1 and TRBJ1-2; D not resolved. CDR3 size: 14 residues. Germline V lookup: CDR1 MNHNS, CDR2 SASEGT. Trimming took off 11 bases at V and 3 bases at J, with 19 bases between the two ends. For the CDR3, the DNA is TGTGCCCTCAGTAAAAATGACGCGGACTATGGCTACACCTTC. Protein: CALSKNDADYGYTF.

This clone was detected only once. The chain is built from TRBV11-3 and TRBJ2-2; tentative D call: TRBD1 (6 bases). CDR1 and CDR2 from the germline V gene are SGHNT and YENEEA. The CDR3 is made up of 14 amino acids. Deletions cut 5 bases from V and 7 bases from J, with 14 bases between. The CDR3 DNA is TGTGCCAGCAGCCTACGAACAGGGAACGGGGAGCTGTTTTTT. This gives the protein CASSLRTGNGELFF.

The chain couples TRBV6-6 to TRBJ2-5; TRBD1 is a possible D gene (6 bases). The better agreement between TRBJ2-7 and the DNA end casts doubt on the J call. The CDR3 spans 14 residues. CDR1 and CDR2 from the germline V gene are MNHNY and SVGAGI (reference sequence). The CDR3: CASSLEGTRYEQYF. CDR3 coding DNA: TGTGCCAGCAGTTTAGAGGGGACACGCTACGAGCAGTACTTC.

The chain's CDR3 is CASSHRQTAYGYTF. CDR3 coding DNA: TGTGCCAGCAGTCACCGGCAGACGGCCTATGGCTACACCTTC. The gene calls are TRBV2 and TRBJ1-2; D ambiguous. Germline CDR1 reads SNHLY; CDR2 reads FYNNEI. The CDR3 is 14 amino acids. V was trimmed by 5 bases and J by 4 bases, leaving 14 bases between them.

V and J are TRBV5-6 and TRBJ2-1; 7 nucleotides line up with TRBD2. The CDR3 runs to 15 residues. V shed 2 bases, J shed 6 bases, and the junction held 8 bases outside the gene matches. In germline, CDR1 is SGHDT, CDR2 YYEEEE. CDR3 nucleotides: TGTGCCAGCAGCTTAGGACTAGTCAGAGGCAATGAGCAGTTCTTC. Encoded protein: CASSLGLVRGNEQFF.

The chain links TRBV6-4 to TRBJ2-5, with TRBD2 matching over 8 bases. Unmatched junction bases numbered 5, after V lost 3 bases and J lost 2 bases. The CDR3 covers 15 residues. CDR1 and CDR2 from the germline V gene are MRHNA and SNTAGT. The DNA for the CDR3 is TGTGCCAGCAGTGAGTCAAGCGGGGGACAAGAGACCCAGTACTTC. Translated: CASSESSGGQETQYF.